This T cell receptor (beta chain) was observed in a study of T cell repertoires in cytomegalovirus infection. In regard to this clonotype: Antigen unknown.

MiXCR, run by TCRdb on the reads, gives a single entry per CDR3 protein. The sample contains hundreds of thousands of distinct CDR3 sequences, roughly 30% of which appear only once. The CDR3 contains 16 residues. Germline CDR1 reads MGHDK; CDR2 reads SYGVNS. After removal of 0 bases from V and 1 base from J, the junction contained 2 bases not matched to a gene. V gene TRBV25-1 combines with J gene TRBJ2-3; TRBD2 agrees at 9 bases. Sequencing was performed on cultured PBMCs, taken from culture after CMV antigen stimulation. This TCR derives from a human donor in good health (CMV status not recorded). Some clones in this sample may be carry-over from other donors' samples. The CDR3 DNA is TGTGCCAGCAGTGAATATAGCGGGGGCCGCACAGATACGCAGTATTTT. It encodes CASSEYSGGRTDTQYF.